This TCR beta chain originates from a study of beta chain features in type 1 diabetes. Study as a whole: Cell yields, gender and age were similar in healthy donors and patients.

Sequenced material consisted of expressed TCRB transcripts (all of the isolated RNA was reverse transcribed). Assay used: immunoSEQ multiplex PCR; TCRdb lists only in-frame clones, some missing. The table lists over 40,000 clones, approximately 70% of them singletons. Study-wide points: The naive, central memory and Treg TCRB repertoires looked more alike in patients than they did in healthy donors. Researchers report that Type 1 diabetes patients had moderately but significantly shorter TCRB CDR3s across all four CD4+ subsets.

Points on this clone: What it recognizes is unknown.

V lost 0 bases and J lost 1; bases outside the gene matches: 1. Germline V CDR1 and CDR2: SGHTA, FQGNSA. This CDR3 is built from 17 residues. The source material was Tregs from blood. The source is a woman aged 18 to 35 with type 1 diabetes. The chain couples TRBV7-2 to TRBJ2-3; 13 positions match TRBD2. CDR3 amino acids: CASSLAGTSGGTDTQYF. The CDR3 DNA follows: TGTGCCAGCAGCTTAGCCGGGACTAGCGGGGGCACAGATACGCAGTATTTT. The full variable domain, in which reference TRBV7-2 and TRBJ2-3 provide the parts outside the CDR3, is GAGVSQSPSNKVTEKGKDVELRCDPISGHTALYWYRQSLGQGLEFLIYFQGNSAPDKSGLPSDRFSAERTGGSVSTLTIQRTQQEDSAVYLCASSLAGTSGGTDTQYFGPGTRLTVL.